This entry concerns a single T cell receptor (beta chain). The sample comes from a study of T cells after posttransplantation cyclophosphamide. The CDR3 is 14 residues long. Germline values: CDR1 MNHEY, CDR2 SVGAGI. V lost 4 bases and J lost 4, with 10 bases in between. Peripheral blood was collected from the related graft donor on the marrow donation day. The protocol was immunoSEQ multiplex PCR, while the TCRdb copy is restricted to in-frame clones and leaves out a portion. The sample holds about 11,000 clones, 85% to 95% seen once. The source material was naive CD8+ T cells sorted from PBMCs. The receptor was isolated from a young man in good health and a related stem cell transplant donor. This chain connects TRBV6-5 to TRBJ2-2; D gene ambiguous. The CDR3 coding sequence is TGTGCCAGCAGTTCACTCCGGTTCACCGGGGAGCTGTTTTTT. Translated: CASSSLRFTGELFF.